This T cell receptor beta chain derives from a study of T-cell memory formation after mild COVID-19. Germline-derived CDR1 and CDR2 are SEHNR and FQNEAQ (reference sequence). V was pared by 5 bases and J by 4 bases, with 12 bases between. This CDR3 spans 13 amino acids. TCRdb itself ran the 5' RACE reads through MiXCR, one entry per CDR3 protein. The data show fewer than 140,000 distinct CDR3 sequences, roughly 12% seen once. This TCR was sampled from an adult woman who had mild COVID-19 (a few samples of this study predate the infection). Cell type and time point are not known. The J gene is TRBJ2-7, the V gene TRBV7-9; no reliable D call. Sequences were obtained from PBMCs or a T cell subset sorted from them (not recorded which). In DNA form, the CDR3 reads TGTGCCAGCAGCCCCCCCGGACCTTACGAGCAGTACTTC. Translated: CASSPPGPYEQYF.